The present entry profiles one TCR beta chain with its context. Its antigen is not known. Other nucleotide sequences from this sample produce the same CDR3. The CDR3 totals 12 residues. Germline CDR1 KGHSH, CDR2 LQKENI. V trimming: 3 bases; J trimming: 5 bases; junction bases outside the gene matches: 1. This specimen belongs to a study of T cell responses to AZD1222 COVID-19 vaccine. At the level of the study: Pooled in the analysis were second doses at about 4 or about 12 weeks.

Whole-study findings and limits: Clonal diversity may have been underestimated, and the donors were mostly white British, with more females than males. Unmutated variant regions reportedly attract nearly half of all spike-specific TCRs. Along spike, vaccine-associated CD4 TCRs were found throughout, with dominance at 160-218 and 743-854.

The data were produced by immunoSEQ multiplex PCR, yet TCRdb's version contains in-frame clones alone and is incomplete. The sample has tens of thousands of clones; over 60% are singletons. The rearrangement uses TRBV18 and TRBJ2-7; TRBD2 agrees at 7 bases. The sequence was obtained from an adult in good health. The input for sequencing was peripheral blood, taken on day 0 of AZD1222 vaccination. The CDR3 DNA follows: TGTGCCAGCTCACCCGGGAGGAACGAGCAGTACTTC. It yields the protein CASSPGRNEQYF.